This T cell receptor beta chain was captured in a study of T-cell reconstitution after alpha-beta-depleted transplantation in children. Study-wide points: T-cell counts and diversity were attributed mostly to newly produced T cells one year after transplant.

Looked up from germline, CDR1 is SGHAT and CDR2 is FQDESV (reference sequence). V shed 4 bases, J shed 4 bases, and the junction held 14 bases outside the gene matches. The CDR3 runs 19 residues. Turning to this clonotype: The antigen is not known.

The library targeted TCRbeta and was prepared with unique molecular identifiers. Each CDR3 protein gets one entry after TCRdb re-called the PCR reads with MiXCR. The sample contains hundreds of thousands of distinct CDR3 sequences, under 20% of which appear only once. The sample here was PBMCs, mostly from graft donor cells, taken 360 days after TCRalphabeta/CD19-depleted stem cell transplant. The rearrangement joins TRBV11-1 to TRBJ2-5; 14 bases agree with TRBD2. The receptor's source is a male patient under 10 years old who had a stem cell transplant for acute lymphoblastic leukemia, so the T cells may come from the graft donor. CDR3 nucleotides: TGTGCCAGCAGCTCAGCGGGGACTAGCGGGAGTTGGGAGTCAGAGACCCAGTACTTC. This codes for CASSSAGTSGSWESETQYF.